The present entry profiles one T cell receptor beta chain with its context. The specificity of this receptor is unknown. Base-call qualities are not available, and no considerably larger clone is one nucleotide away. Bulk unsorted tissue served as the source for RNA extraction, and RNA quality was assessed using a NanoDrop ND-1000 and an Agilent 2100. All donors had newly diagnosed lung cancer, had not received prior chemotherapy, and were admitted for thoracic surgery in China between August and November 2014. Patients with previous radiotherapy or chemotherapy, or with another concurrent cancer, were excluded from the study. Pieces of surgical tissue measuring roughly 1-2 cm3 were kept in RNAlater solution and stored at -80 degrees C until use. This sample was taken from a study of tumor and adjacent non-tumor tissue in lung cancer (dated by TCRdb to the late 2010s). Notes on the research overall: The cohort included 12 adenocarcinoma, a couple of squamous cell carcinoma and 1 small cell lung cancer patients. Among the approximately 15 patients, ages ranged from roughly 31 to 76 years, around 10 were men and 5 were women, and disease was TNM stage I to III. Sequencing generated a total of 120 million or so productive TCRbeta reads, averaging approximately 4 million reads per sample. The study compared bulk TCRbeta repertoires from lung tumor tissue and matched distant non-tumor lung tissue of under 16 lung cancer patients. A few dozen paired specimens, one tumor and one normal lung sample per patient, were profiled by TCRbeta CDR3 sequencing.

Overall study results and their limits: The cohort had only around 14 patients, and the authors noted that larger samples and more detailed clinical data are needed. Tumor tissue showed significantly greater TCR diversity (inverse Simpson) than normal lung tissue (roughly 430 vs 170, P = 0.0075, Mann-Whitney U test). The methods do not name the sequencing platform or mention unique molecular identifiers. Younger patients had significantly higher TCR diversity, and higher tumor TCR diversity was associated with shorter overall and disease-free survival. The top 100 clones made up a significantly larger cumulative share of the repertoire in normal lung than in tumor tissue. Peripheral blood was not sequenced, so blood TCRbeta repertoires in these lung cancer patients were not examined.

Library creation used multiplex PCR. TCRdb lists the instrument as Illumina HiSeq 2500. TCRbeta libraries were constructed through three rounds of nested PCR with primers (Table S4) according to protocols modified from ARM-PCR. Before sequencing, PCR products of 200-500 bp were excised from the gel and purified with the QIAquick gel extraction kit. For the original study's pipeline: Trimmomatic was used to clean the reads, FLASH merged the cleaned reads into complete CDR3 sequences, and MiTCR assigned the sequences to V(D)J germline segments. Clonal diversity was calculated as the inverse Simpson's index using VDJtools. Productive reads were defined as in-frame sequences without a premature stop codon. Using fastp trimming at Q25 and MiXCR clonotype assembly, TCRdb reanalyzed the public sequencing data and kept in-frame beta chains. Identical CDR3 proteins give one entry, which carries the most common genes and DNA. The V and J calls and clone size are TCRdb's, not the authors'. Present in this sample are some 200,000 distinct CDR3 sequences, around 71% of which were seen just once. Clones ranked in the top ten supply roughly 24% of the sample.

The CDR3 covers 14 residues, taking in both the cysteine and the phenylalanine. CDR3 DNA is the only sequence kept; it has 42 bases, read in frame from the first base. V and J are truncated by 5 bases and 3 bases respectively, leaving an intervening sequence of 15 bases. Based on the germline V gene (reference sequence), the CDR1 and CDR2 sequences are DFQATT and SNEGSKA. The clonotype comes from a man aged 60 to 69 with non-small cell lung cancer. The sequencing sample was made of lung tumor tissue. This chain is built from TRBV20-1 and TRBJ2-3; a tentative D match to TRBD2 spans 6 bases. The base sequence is TGCAGTGCTGAACTAACGGGGGAGACAGATACGCAGTATTTT. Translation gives CSAELTGETDTQYF.